These 19 T cell receptor beta chains were sequenced from one sample in a study of beta chain features in type 1 diabetes. Study outcomes and limitations: Patients with Type 1 diabetes showed moderately but significantly shorter TCRB CDR3s in all four CD4+ subsets.

The authors reverse transcribed all of the isolated RNA, so sequencing captured expressed TCRB transcripts. Produced via immunoSEQ multiplex PCR; TCRdb's table is partial and in-frame only. The repertoire consists of approximately 730,000 clones, with 10% to 15% occurring once and the leading ten covering 0.022%. Antigens for these TCRs are unknown. Sequenced material: naive CD4+ T cells from blood. The receptor set was obtained from a man aged 18 to 29 with type 1 diabetes.

To note about this clone: The same CDR3 arises from other DNA sequences in this sample as well. V usage is TRBV30 and J usage is TRBJ1-1, with D unresolved. Germline V gene sequence: CDR1 GTSNPN, CDR2 SVGIG (reference sequence). V was shortened by 1 base and J by 7 bases, with 7 bases between the two germline ends. The CDR3 is 11 residues long. This CDR3 is CAWSGGVEAFF. The CDR3 nucleotides are TGTGCCTGGAGTGGTGGGGTTGAAGCTTTCTTT. The full variable domain, completed using reference TRBV30 and TRBJ1-1, is SQTIHQWPATLVQPVGSPLSLECTVEGTSNPNLYWYRQAAGRGLQLLFYSVGIGQISSEVPQNLSASRPQDRQFILSSKKLLLSDSGFYLCAWSGGVEAFFGQGTRLTVV.

This clone showed up just a few times. The chain employs TRBV2 and TRBJ2-3, with D possibly matching TRBD1 (6 bases). The CDR3 is made up of 12 amino acids. The germline V gene has CDR1 SNHLY and CDR2 FYNNEI. V dropped 8 bases and J dropped 0 bases, with 6 bases sitting between them. The DNA for the CDR3 is TGTGCCAGCCAGGGGAGCACAGATACGCAGTATTTT. This sequence encodes CASQGSTDTQYF.

This clone was seen a handful of times. This chain uses TRBV10-3 with TRBJ2-1; 7 bases are a match to TRBD2. This CDR3 comprises 17 residues. Germline CDR1 ENHRY, CDR2 SYGVKD. V shed 3 bases and J 1 base; nucleotides not matched to a gene: 9. CDR3 bases: TGTGCCATCAGTGAATCTGCGGGGGTGCTGTCCTACAATGAGCAGTTCTTC. This translates into CAISESAGVLSYNEQFF.

This clone was seen a few times. The V call is TRBV6-5, the J call TRBJ2-1; no reliable D call. Trimming cost V 5 bases and J 6 bases, with 11 bases left between them. This CDR3 region has 13 residues. Germline CDR1 is MNHEY and CDR2 is SVGAGI. The CDR3 region has the DNA TGTGCCAGCAGTGAAGAACGGATCAATGAGCAGTTCTTC. Its protein is CASSEERINEQFF.

This clone turned up a few times. J is TRBJ2-3 and V is TRBV7-7, with 16 positions matching TRBD2. J lost 4 bases, V lost 3 bases, and 1 base had no gene match. The CDR3 is made up of 16 amino acids. The germline gives CDR1 SSHAT, CDR2 FNYEAQ (reference sequence). The CDR3 DNA follows: TGTGCCAGCAGCTTGGGACTAGCGGGGGGGCCAGATACGCAGTATTTT. This sequence encodes CASSLGLAGGPDTQYF. Based on the CDR3 plus reference TRBV7-7 and TRBJ2-3, the full variable domain is GAGVSQSPRYKVTKRGQDVTLRCDPISSHATLYWYQQALGQGPEFLTYFNYEAQPDKSGLPSDRFSAERPEGSISTLTIQRTEQRDSAMYRCASSLGLAGGPDTQYFGPGTRLTVL.

In this sample, this clone turned up a few times. This sample includes further DNA sequences coding for the same CDR3. The chain combines TRBV5-1 with TRBJ2-5; D unclear. Trimming cost V 0 bases and J 5 bases, with 5 bases left between them. The germline gives CDR1 SGHRS, CDR2 YFSETQ. The CDR3 is 12 residues long. CDR3 sequence reads: CASSLDRETQYF. In nucleotides, the CDR3 is TGCGCCAGCAGCTTGGATCGCGAGACCCAGTACTTC.

This clone was seen more than once but under ten times. V gene TRBV25-1 combines with J gene TRBJ2-1; no clear D. Trimming left V 6 bases short and J 0 bases short, with 6 bases between. Germline V CDR1 and CDR2: MGHDK, SYGVNS. This CDR3 contains 13 residues. The CDR3 spells CASRGSSYNEQFF. CDR3 sequence (DNA): TGTGCCAGCAGGGGAAGCTCCTACAATGAGCAGTTCTTC.

The chain is built from TRBV29-1 and TRBJ1-1, with a weak D call TRBD1 (6 bases). CDR1 is SQVTM and CDR2 is ANQGSEA in the germline V gene. This CDR3 has 13 amino acids. V lost 7 bases and J 4 bases, leaving 16 bases between the germline ends. CDR3 nucleotides: TGCAGCGCCGCGGACCGGGGGGCCACTGAAGCTTTCTTT. This codes for CSAADRGATEAFF.

This chain links TRBV30 with TRBJ1-1; D is unresolved. Germline assignment: CDR1 GTSNPN and CDR2 SVGIG (reference sequence). The CDR3 runs to 12 residues. Deletions cut 2 bases from V and 1 base from J, with 5 bases between. The CDR3 sequence is CAWSRKNTEAFF. For the CDR3, the DNA is TGTGCCTGGAGTAGGAAGAACACTGAAGCTTTCTTT.

The J gene is TRBJ2-1, the V gene TRBV30, with TRBD2 as a possible D gene (5 bases). This CDR3 region has 14 residues. V lost 2 bases to trimming and J lost 0 bases, with 8 bases between them. The germline gives CDR1 GTSNPN, CDR2 SVGIG (reference sequence). CDR3 residues: CAWSRTSSYNEQFF. In nucleotides, the CDR3 is TGTGCCTGGAGTCGAACTAGCTCCTACAATGAGCAGTTCTTC. Complete variable domain (other parts from reference TRBV30 and TRBJ2-1): SQTIHQWPATLVQPVGSPLSLECTVEGTSNPNLYWYRQAAGRGLQLLFYSVGIGQISSEVPQNLSASRPQDRQFILSSKKLLLSDSGFYLCAWSRTSSYNEQFFGPGTRLTVL.

The chain links TRBV5-4 to TRBJ2-3; 10 bases align to TRBD1. The germline V gene encodes CDR1 SGHNT and CDR2 YYREEE (reference sequence). The CDR3 is 14 amino acids. Trimming removed 3 bases from V and 3 bases from J; junction bases left unmatched: 1. The CDR3 bases are TGTGCCAGCAGCTGGGACAGGGGAACAGATACGCAGTATTTT. Protein: CASSWDRGTDTQYF.

V and J are TRBV28 and TRBJ2-5; 8 nucleotides line up with TRBD1. The CDR3 is made up of 14 amino acids. Germline CDR1 and CDR2: MDHEN and SYDVKM. V gave up 2 bases and J gave up 7 bases; unmatched junction bases: 6. CDR3 bases: TGTGCCAGCAGTTTACCCGGACAGGGAGGGACCCAGTACTTC. It codes for CASSLPGQGGTQYF.

This clone was seen once. The chain has TRBV7-6 and TRBJ2-7, with D unresolved. CDR3 length equals 15 residues. The germline V gene encodes CDR1 SGHVS and CDR2 FNYEAQ. The germline V and J ends were trimmed by 8 bases and 0 bases, with 17 bases remaining between them. The CDR3 spells CASRPSRTDSYEQYF. The CDR3 DNA follows: TGTGCCAGCCGCCCATCCAGGACGGACTCCTACGAGCAGTACTTC.

The chain carries TRBV27 and TRBJ2-7; 7 bases fit TRBD2. V was pared by 4 bases and J by 6 bases, with 3 bases of the junction left unmatched. The CDR3 covers 12 residues. Germline values: CDR1 MNHEY, CDR2 SMNVEV (reference sequence). CDR3 in amino acids: CASSSAGSEQYF. DNA of the CDR3: TGTGCCAGCAGTTCAGCGGGGAGCGAGCAGTACTTC.

This clone has only a few counts. The gene calls are TRBV10-2 and TRBJ2-2, with D perhaps given as TRBD1 or TRBD2 (5 bases each). This CDR3 spans 15 amino acids. Germline loops: CDR1 WSHSY, CDR2 SAAADI. V lost 1 base and J 6 bases, leaving 12 bases between the germline ends. The CDR3 DNA is TGCGCCAGCAGTGAGTTGGGGGTTCTCGCCGGGGAGCTGTTTTTT. As protein: CASSELGVLAGELFF.

This clone was seen more than once but under ten times. The chain joins TRBV30 to TRBJ1-1; D is undetermined. The CDR3 sequence is 14 residues long. Germline-derived CDR1 and CDR2 are GTSNPN and SVGIG (reference sequence). Trimming took 0 bases from V and 3 from J, leaving 11 bases between them. The CDR3 is CAWSVSAPDTEAFF. CDR3 bases: TGTGCCTGGAGTGTATCGGCTCCCGACACTGAAGCTTTCTTT.

V and J are TRBV5-4 and TRBJ2-4; 10 nucleotides align to TRBD1. V lost 1 base, J lost 8 bases, and 6 bases stayed unmatched. Per the germline V gene, CDR1 is SGHNT and CDR2 is YYREEE (reference sequence). The length of the CDR3 is 15 residues. The CDR3 protein is CASSLRDRGTDIQYF. The CDR3 DNA sequence: TGTGCCAGCAGCTTGCGGGACAGGGGTACGGACATTCAGTACTTC.

This clone turned up a few times. This chain uses TRBV19 with TRBJ1-5; unclear D gene. The ends were cut back, 5 bases at V and 5 bases at J, with 16 bases in the middle. The germline V gene has CDR1 LNHDA and CDR2 SQIVND (reference sequence). This CDR3 is 15 amino acids long. CDR3 residues: CASSLQDRRDQPQHF. CDR3 DNA: TGTGCCAGTAGTTTGCAGGACCGGAGGGATCAGCCCCAGCATTTT.

The V gene is TRBV7-6, the J gene TRBJ2-2; D gene ambiguous. This CDR3 comprises 16 residues. V gave up 3 bases and J gave up 1 base, with 12 bases separating them. The germline V gene encodes CDR1 SGHVS and CDR2 FNYEAQ. CDR3 nucleotides: TGTGCCAGCAGCTTGTACTTGGTAATGAACACCGGGGAGCTGTTTTTT. This encodes CASSLYLVMNTGELFF. The variable domain in full, completed from reference TRBV7-6 and TRBJ2-2, reads GAGVSQSPRYKVTKRGQDVALRCDPISGHVSLYWYRQALGQGPEFLTYFNYEAQQDKSGLPNDRFSAERPEGSISTLTIQRTEQRDSAMYRCASSLYLVMNTGELFFGEGSRLTVL.